One sample yielded the 28 T cell receptor beta chains listed below, sequenced in a study of cytomegalovirus exposure and HLA in healthy donors. The primer mix had 60 Vbeta and 13 Jbeta primers. The protocol was immunoSEQ multiplex PCR, while the TCRdb copy is restricted to in-frame clones and leaves out a portion. The data contain about 130,000 clones, 80% of them singletons. Sequenced input: PBMCs. These TCRs come from a woman in her forties in good health and CMV-seronegative.

The rearrangement links TRBV19 to TRBJ1-3; D unresolved. Germline V gene sequence: CDR1 LNHDA, CDR2 SQIVND (reference sequence). V was cut by 3 bases and J by 0 bases, with 6 bases left in between. This CDR3 has 14 residues. In DNA, the CDR3 is TGTGCCAGTAGTATTAACACCTCTGGAAACACCATATATTTT. Amino acids: CASSINTSGNTIYF.

This clone has a count of ten or more. The chain has TRBV6-1 and TRBJ2-1; 8 bases agree with TRBD2. Germline values: CDR1 MNHNS, CDR2 SASEGT. CDR3 length: 14 residues. V was clipped by 8 bases and J by 9 bases; unmatched bases: 12. The CDR3 here is CASGSDGGVGEQFF. The CDR3 DNA reads as TGTGCCAGCGGATCAGACGGGGGGGTGGGTGAGCAGTTCTTC.

V is TRBV19 and J is TRBJ1-1, with D hard to call. CDR3 length: 12 amino acids. The germline CDR1 and CDR2 sequences are LNHDA and SQIVND (reference sequence). Deletions cut 5 bases from V and 1 base from J, with 5 bases between. The CDR3 DNA reads TGTGCCAGTAGTCTGAGGAACACTGAAGCTTTCTTT. Protein: CASSLRNTEAFF. The complete variable domain, with remaining parts taken from reference TRBV19 and TRBJ1-1, reads DGGITQSPKYLFRKEGQNVTLSCEQNLNHDAMYWYRQDPGQGLRLIYYSQIVNDFQKGDIAEGYSVSREKKESFPLTVTSAQKNPTAFYLCASSLRNTEAFFGQGTRLTVV.

The chain has TRBV10-3 and TRBJ2-7; D perhaps matches TRBD2 (7 bases). The CDR3 is made up of 16 amino acids. The germline V gene encodes CDR1 ENHRY and CDR2 SYGVKD. The ends were cut back, 8 bases at V and 5 bases at J, with 25 bases in the middle. The CDR3 nucleotides read TGTGCCATCTCCCCAGGAGGGGGGGTCCAAGGGAACGAGCAGTACTTC. Amino acids: CAISPGGGVQGNEQYF.

The V and J genes are TRBV7-9 and TRBJ2-3, with a tentative D call TRBD1 (5 bases). This CDR3 spans 19 amino acids. Germline CDR1 and CDR2: SEHNR and FQNEAQ (reference sequence). The V end lost 1 base, the J end lost 6 bases, and 26 bases lay between the germline ends. CDR3 nucleotides: TGTGCCAGCAGCTTAGTTACCTATCGAGACAGCATATTACACGATACGCAGTATTTT. Translation gives CASSLVTYRDSILHDTQYF.

This chain links TRBV1 with TRBJ1-5; the table's D call of TRBD1 was not tested on the DNA. TRBV1 is described as a pseudogene. This CDR3 contains 14 residues. CDR3 sequence (DNA): TGCACCAGCAGCCAGGGACACCCCAATCAGCCCCAGCATTTT. It specifies CTSSQGHPNQPQHF.

The CDR3 sequence is CSVVPRGSVNEQFF. CDR3 in DNA: TGCAGCGTTGTCCCTCGGGGGTCCGTGAATGAGCAGTTCTTC. This chain connects TRBV29-1 to TRBJ2-1; tentatively, D is TRBD2 (6 bases). V lost 4 bases and J 7 bases, leaving 17 bases between the germline ends. The germline gives CDR1 SQVTM, CDR2 ANQGSEA. The CDR3 runs 14 residues.

Only one count was recorded for this clone. This sequence joins TRBV28 and TRBJ2-3, with TRBD2 identical over 13 bases. Germline V gene sequence: CDR1 MDHEN, CDR2 SYDVKM. The CDR3 is 18 amino acids. V shed 5 bases, J shed 3 bases, and the junction held 11 bases outside the gene matches. Written as DNA, the CDR3 is TGTGCCAGCAGTACCCGTCGACTAGCGGGAGGTATTACAGATACGCAGTATTTT. Residues: CASSTRRLAGGITDTQYF.

V and J are TRBV6-6 and TRBJ1-1; TRBD1 matches 7 bases. The CDR3 spans 14 residues. V gave up 4 bases and J gave up 0 bases; unmatched junction bases: 2. Germline values: CDR1 MNHNY, CDR2 SVGAGI (reference sequence). DNA for the CDR3: TGTGCCAGCAGTTTGACAGGGATGAACACTGAAGCTTTCTTT. Amino acids: CASSLTGMNTEAFF.

This sequence joins TRBV7-9 and TRBJ2-5, with D possibly TRBD2 on 6 matching bases. The CDR3 loop spans 16 amino acids. The V gene lost 1 base and the J gene lost 4 bases, with 16 bases spanning the gap. CDR1 and CDR2 from the germline V gene are SEHNR and FQNEAQ (reference sequence). CDR3 nucleotide sequence: TGTGCCAGCAGCTTAGTTCTGGGCGGGGAAGGAGAGACCCAGTACTTC. Protein sequence: CASSLVLGGEGETQYF.

V and J are TRBV19 and TRBJ1-4; TRBD1 matches at 7 bases. The CDR3 length is 15 residues. Germline V gene sequence: CDR1 LNHDA, CDR2 SQIVND (reference sequence). V lost 7 bases, J lost 4 bases, and 9 bases stayed unmatched. The CDR3 nucleotides read TGTGCCAGTAATCCTACAGGGGCTTTTAATGAAAAACTGTTTTTT. This translates into CASNPTGAFNEKLFF. Supplemented by reference TRBV19 and TRBJ1-4, the full variable domain reads DGGITQSPKYLFRKEGQNVTLSCEQNLNHDAMYWYRQDPGQGLRLIYYSQIVNDFQKGDIAEGYSVSREKKESFPLTVTSAQKNPTAFYLCASNPTGAFNEKLFFGSGTQLSVL.

Of note for this clone: At one end the junction does not follow the germline gene, possibly because of a read error. The chain recombines TRBV15 with TRBJ2-3, with TRBD1 identical over 9 bases. CDR1 is LNHNV and CDR2 is YYDKDF in the germline V gene (reference sequence). This CDR3 region has 14 residues. In DNA, the CDR3 is TGTGCCACCAGCAGACCGCTAGGGGGACAGGGTTTCGTTTTT. Its translation is CATSRPLGGQGFVF.

This clone came up a few times. The rearrangement uses TRBV6-1 and TRBJ1-1; possibly TRBD1 for D (5 bases). The ends were cut back, 11 bases at V and 1 base at J, with 8 bases in the middle. CDR1 MNHNS and CDR2 SASEGT come from the germline V gene. The CDR3 extends over 11 amino acids. CDR3 amino acids: CAEGANTEAFF. The CDR3 region has the DNA TGTGCCGAAGGGGCGAACACTGAAGCTTTCTTT.

This chain links TRBV6-1 with TRBJ2-1; TRBD2 aligns across 13 bases. CDR1 and CDR2 from the germline V gene are MNHNS and SASEGT. The V segment lost 6 bases and the J segment 9 bases; nucleotides outside the gene matches: 8. This CDR3 region has 15 residues. The CDR3 sequence: CASRDRTSGSSEQFF. The CDR3 region has the DNA TGTGCCAGCAGAGATAGGACTAGCGGGAGTTCTGAGCAGTTCTTC.

The V gene is TRBV9, the J gene TRBJ1-1; D possibly corresponds to TRBD1 (5 bases). Looked up from germline, CDR1 is SGDLS and CDR2 is YYNGEE. The CDR3 is 16 amino acids. V was clipped by 0 bases and J by 3 bases, with 15 bases between them. CDR3 bases: TGTGCCAGCAGCGTAGCTGGACAATTTGTAGACACTGAAGCTTTCTTT. It specifies CASSVAGQFVDTEAFF.

The V call is TRBV4-1, the J call TRBJ2-7; TRBD1 aligns across 8 bases. The germline CDR1 and CDR2 sequences are MGHRA and YSYEKL. The CDR3 is 15 residues long. The V segment lost 5 bases and the J segment 1 base; nucleotides outside the gene matches: 7. The CDR3 DNA is TGCGCCAGCAGCGAGGACAGGGTCCCGTCCTACGAGCAGTACTTC. Its protein product is CASSEDRVPSYEQYF.

The gene calls are TRBV19 and TRBJ2-4, with 16 nucleotides matching TRBD2. In germline, CDR1 is LNHDA, CDR2 SQIVND (reference sequence). This CDR3 is built from 19 residues. V lost 4 bases, J lost 6 bases, and 12 bases stayed unmatched. The CDR3 DNA reads as TGTGCCAGTAGTAAGACACCGGGACTAGCGGGAGGGAGCCGAAACATTCAGTACTTC. Translated: CASSKTPGLAGGSRNIQYF.

The chain combines TRBV4-2 with TRBJ2-1; 9 bases are shared with TRBD1. V trimming: 1 base; J trimming: 7 bases; junction bases outside the gene matches: 11. The germline V gene has CDR1 LGHNA and CDR2 YNFKEQ. This CDR3 has 17 amino acids. CDR3 protein: CASSQGPTGGYGNEQFF. CDR3 sequence (DNA): TGTGCCAGCAGCCAAGGTCCCACAGGGGGCTACGGGAATGAGCAGTTCTTC.

This chain uses TRBV9 with TRBJ1-2, with D unresolved. This CDR3 has 13 residues. Germline CDR1 is SGDLS and CDR2 is YYNGEE. The V end lost 4 bases, the J end lost 6 bases, and 13 bases lay between the germline ends. As DNA, the CDR3 is TGTGCCAGCAGCTTGGGAGGTTGGGATGGCTACACCTTC. Translated, it gives CASSLGGWDGYTF.

The chain combines TRBV4-3 with TRBJ2-1; 7 nucleotides match TRBD2. Unmatched junction bases numbered 2, after V lost 1 base and J lost 8 bases. This CDR3 contains 13 residues. Germline CDR1 reads LGHNA; CDR2 reads YSLEER. The CDR3 protein is CASSQVGGYEQFF. The CDR3 DNA reads TGCGCCAGCAGCCAAGTGGGGGGGTATGAGCAGTTCTTC.

The chain carries TRBV10-1 and TRBJ1-5, with D perhaps TRBD1 (5 bases). Germline lookup yields CDR1 WNHNN and CDR2 SYGVQD (reference sequence). The CDR3 has 14 amino acids. V dropped 6 bases and J dropped 4 bases, with 13 bases sitting between them. Written as DNA, the CDR3 is TGCGCCAGCAGGCACGGACACTTTAATCAGCCCCAGCATTTT. Protein sequence: CASRHGHFNQPQHF.

This clone is a singleton in its sample. The rearrangement joins TRBV6-6 to TRBJ1-3; D remains ambiguous. The CDR3 sequence is 14 residues long. Germline-derived CDR1 and CDR2 are MNHNY and SVGAGI (reference sequence). V shed 8 bases and J shed 0 bases, with 11 bases lying between them. The CDR3 sequence: CASVQASSGNTIYF. In nucleotides, the CDR3 is TGTGCCAGCGTTCAGGCGAGCTCTGGAAACACCATATATTTT.

The chain uses TRBV10-3 and TRBJ1-1, with unresolved D. The CDR3 totals 14 residues. Trimming pared 4 bases from V and 5 bases from J, leaving 14 bases between. The V gene's germline CDR1 is ENHRY and CDR2 SYGVKD. The CDR3 reads CAISATSVGTEAFF. The CDR3 region has the DNA TGTGCCATCAGTGCGACTTCGGTGGGTACTGAAGCTTTCTTT.

The V and J genes are TRBV19 and TRBJ1-1; D remains ambiguous. Germline CDR1 and CDR2: LNHDA and SQIVND (reference sequence). Trimming stripped 4 bases from V and 4 bases from J, with 7 bases between. The CDR3 totals 12 residues. The CDR3 is CASSRGSTEAFF. The CDR3 DNA sequence: TGTGCCAGTAGTAGAGGGAGCACTGAAGCTTTCTTT.

The chain carries TRBV5-4 and TRBJ2-2; TRBD2 aligns across 8 bases. V lost 4 bases and J lost 3; bases outside the gene matches: 8. The germline CDR1 and CDR2 sequences are SGHNT and YYREEE (reference sequence). CDR3 size: 16 residues. The CDR3: CASSPGGTSYTGELFF. As DNA, the CDR3 is TGTGCCAGCAGCCCTGGAGGGACTAGTTACACCGGGGAGCTGTTTTTT.

The J gene is TRBJ2-1, the V gene TRBV18, with TRBD1 matching 10 bases. V lost 2 bases to trimming and J lost 6 bases; unmatched junction nucleotides: 10. The CDR3 runs to 17 residues. Germline values: CDR1 KGHSH, CDR2 LQKENI. The CDR3 nucleotides are TGTGCCAGCTCACCAGGGTCGGGGACAGGGGCCCTCAATGAGCAGTTCTTC. Protein product: CASSPGSGTGALNEQFF.

The chain employs TRBV15 and TRBJ2-7, with 12 bases fitting TRBD1. The CDR3 covers 16 residues. CDR1 and CDR2 (germline): LNHNV, YYDKDF (reference sequence). V lost 3 bases and J lost 4; bases outside the gene matches: 7. This CDR3 is CATSRGGQGAPYEQYF. CDR3 in DNA: TGTGCCACCAGCAGGGGGGGACAGGGGGCGCCTTACGAGCAGTACTTC.

This clone appeared once. The V gene is TRBV27, the J gene TRBJ1-1, with TRBD1 identical over 8 bases. This CDR3 comprises 15 residues. The V segment lost 2 bases and the J segment 3 bases; nucleotides outside the gene matches: 5. The germline gives CDR1 MNHEY, CDR2 SMNVEV (reference sequence). The CDR3 coding sequence is TGTGCCAGCAGTTTAATAGGACAGGGTTACACTGAAGCTTTCTTT. This sequence encodes CASSLIGQGYTEAFF.